Listed below are T cell receptor beta chains from one sample, sequenced in a study of blood T cells in healthy people across ages. TCRdb used MiXCR to reprocess the 5' RACE reads, holding one entry per CDR3 protein. The sample holds nearly 800,000 distinct CDR3 sequences, more than 20% seen once. These sequences were also reported in another study, on T cells of mothers and their children.

Material for sequencing was blood. The source is a boy aged 5-17 years in good health. The CDR3 runs from the conserved cysteine through the conserved F or W. D genes are given only for firm matches.

d_call j_call v_call cdr3_aa
NA TRBJ1-5 TRBV12-3/TRBV12-4 CASRSGASNQPQHF
NA TRBJ2-1 TRBV25-1 CASTGPTLNNEQFF
TRBD1 TRBJ1-5 TRBV11-2 CASSPHRDRGLQPQHF
NA TRBJ1-6 TRBV12-3/TRBV12-4 CASSPLTGPGYNSPLHF
NA TRBJ2-5 TRBV15 CATRRSRETQYF
NA TRBJ2-2 TRBV20-1 CSASEDTGELFF
TRBD1 TRBJ2-7 TRBV7-9 CASSSGQGRYEQYF
NA TRBJ2-6 TRBV28 CASSPNPNRGGAGANVLTF
NA TRBJ2-7 TRBV20-1 CSARDREGYSYEQYF
NA TRBJ2-7 TRBV28 CAGSLRLGSAYEQYF
TRBD2 TRBJ2-3 TRBV28 CASSLLGLAGADTQYF
NA TRBJ2-1 TRBV29-1 CSVDGRGFSYNEQFF
NA TRBJ2-3 TRBV6-2/TRBV6-3 CASSNRADTDTQYF
NA TRBJ2-7 TRBV20-1 CSAGLGSGVIYEQYF
TRBD2 TRBJ2-5 TRBV20-1 CSAIGPGLAGPRQETQYF
NA TRBJ2-5 TRBV28 CASSVRDVQETQYF
TRBD2 TRBJ2-1 TRBV29-1 CSVVGLAGEDWNEQFF
TRBD1 TRBJ2-3 TRBV29-1 CSVDTGGTDTQYF
TRBD1 TRBJ2-7 TRBV19 CASSIGTGGYEQYF